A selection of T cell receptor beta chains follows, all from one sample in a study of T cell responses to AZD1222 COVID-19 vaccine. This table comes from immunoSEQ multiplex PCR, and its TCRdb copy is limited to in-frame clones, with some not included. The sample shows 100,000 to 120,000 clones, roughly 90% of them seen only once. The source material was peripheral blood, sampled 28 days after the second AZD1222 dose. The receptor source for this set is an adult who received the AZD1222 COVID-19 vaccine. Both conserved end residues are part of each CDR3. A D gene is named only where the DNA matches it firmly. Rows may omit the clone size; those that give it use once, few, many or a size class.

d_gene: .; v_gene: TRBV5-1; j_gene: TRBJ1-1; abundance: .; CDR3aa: CASSLAQGWNTEAFF; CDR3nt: TGCGCCAGCAGCTTGGCCCAGGGCTGGAACACTGAAGCTTTCTTT
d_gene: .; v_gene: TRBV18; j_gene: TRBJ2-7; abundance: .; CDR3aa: CASQGRTDRYF; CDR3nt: TGTGCCAGCCAGGGGAGGACAGATAGGTACTTC
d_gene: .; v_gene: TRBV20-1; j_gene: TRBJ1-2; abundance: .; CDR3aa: CSARELYGYTF; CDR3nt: TGCAGTGCTAGAGAGCTCTATGGCTACACCTTC
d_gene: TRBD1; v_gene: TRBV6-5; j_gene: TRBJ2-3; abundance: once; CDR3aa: CASSRPGQGLDTQYF; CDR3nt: TGTGCCAGCAGCAGACCGGGACAGGGTTTAGATACGCAGTATTTT
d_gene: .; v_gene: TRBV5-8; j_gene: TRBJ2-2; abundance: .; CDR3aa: CASSSGLYTGELFF; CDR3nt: TGTGCCAGCAGTTCTGGACTCTACACCGGGGAGCTGTTTTTT
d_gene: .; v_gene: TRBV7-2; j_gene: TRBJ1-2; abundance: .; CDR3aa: CASSYYGALQNGYTF; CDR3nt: TGTGCCAGCAGCTACTACGGGGCACTCCAGAATGGCTACACCTTC
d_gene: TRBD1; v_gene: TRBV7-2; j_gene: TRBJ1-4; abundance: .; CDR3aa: CASSLFGTGDEKLFF; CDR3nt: TGTGCCAGCAGCTTATTCGGGACAGGGGACGAAAAACTGTTTTTT
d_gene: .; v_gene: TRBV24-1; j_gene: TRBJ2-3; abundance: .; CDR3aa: CATSDPGFSTDTQYF; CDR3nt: TGTGCCACCAGTGACCCGGGATTCAGCACAGATACGCAGTATTTT
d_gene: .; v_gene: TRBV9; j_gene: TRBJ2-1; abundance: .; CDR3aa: CASSVHTGYNEQFF; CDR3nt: TGTGCCAGCAGCGTGCATACAGGGTACAATGAGCAGTTCTTC
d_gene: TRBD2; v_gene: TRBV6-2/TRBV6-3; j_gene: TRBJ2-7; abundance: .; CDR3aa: CASSFGTNSYEQYF; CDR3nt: TGTGCCAGCAGTTTCGGGACTAATTCTTACGAGCAGTACTTC